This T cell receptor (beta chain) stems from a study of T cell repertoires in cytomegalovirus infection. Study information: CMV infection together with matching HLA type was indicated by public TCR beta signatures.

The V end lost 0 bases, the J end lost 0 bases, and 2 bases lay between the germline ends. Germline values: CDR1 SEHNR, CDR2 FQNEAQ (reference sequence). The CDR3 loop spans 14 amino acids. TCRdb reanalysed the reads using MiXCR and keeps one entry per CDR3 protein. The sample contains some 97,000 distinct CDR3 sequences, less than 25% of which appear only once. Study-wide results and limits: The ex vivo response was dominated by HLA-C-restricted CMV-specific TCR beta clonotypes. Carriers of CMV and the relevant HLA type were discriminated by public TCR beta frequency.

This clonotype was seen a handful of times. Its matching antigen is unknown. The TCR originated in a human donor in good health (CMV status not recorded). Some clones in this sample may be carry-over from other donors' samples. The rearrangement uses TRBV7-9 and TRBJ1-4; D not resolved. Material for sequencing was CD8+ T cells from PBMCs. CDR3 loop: CASSLAATNEKLFF. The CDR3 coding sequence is TGTGCCAGCAGCTTAGCCGCAACTAATGAAAAACTGTTTTTT.